These 28 T cell receptor beta chains were all obtained from the same sample, sequenced in a study of response to subunit inactivated influenza vaccine. TCRdb analysed the RT-PCR reads with MiXCR anew, one entry per CDR3 protein. Altogether approximately 680,000 distinct CDR3 sequences are present, roughly 14% being singletons, with the ten largest covering around 10%. This material consisted of PBMCs from blood, taken roughly 13 days after vaccination. These receptors were taken from a man aged 45-65 years who received an inactivated influenza vaccine.

This clonotype was seen a few times. The rearrangement links TRBV27 to TRBJ2-7, with 7 bases that match TRBD1. This CDR3 is 13 amino acids long. Germline-derived CDR1 and CDR2 are MNHEY and SMNVEV (reference sequence). The junction had 8 bases not matched to a gene; V was cut back by 8 bases and J by 4 bases. Here the CDR3 reads CASGHRGEYEQYF. CDR3 nucleotide sequence: TGTGCCAGCGGCCACAGGGGAGAGTACGAGCAGTACTTC.

The chain combines TRBV12-3 or TRBV12-4 with TRBJ2-7; D gene ambiguous. Deletions cut 8 bases from V and 3 bases from J, with 11 bases between. There are 12 residues in the CDR3. CDR3 DNA sequence: TGTGCCAGCGTAGTGGGCCGCTACGAGCAGTACTTC. Its translation is CASVVGRYEQYF.

The rearrangement links TRBV7-9 to TRBJ2-7; 7 positions match TRBD1. Trimming removed 4 bases from V and 3 bases from J; junction bases left unmatched: 15. From germline, CDR1 is SEHNR and CDR2 FQNEAQ (reference sequence). CDR3 size: 17 residues. Here the CDR3 DNA reads TGTGCCAGCAGCTCAAGACGACCGGGACAGAATAACTACGAGCAGTACTTC. It encodes CASSSRRPGQNNYEQYF.

The chain combines TRBV20-1 with TRBJ1-5, with D tentatively TRBD1 (6 bases). Germline V CDR1 and CDR2: DFQATT, SNEGSKA (reference sequence). The CDR3 sequence is 14 residues long. V dropped 6 bases and J dropped 1 base, with 13 bases sitting between them. This CDR3 reads CSAYPRGSNQPQHF. CDR3 DNA: TGCAGTGCGTACCCCAGGGGAAGCAATCAGCCCCAGCATTTT.

The chain joins TRBV11-1 to TRBJ2-1, with D unresolved. This CDR3 region has 15 residues. Deletions cut 0 bases from V and 6 bases from J, with 12 bases between. Germline V lookup: CDR1 SGHAT, CDR2 FQDESV (reference sequence). The DNA for the CDR3 is TGTGCCAGCAGCTTAGCGTATCAGAATTTCAATGAGCAGTTCTTC. It codes for CASSLAYQNFNEQFF.

This clonotype was counted a few times. The chain combines TRBV24-1 with TRBJ1-5; D not resolved. V gave up 2 bases and J gave up 3 bases, with 7 bases separating them. This CDR3 is 14 amino acids long. Germline V lookup: CDR1 KGHDR, CDR2 SFDVKD. The CDR3 coding sequence is TGTGCCACCAGTGATTCCGGGCCCAATCAGCCCCAGCATTTT. Translating it yields CATSDSGPNQPQHF.

The chain recombines TRBV3-1 with TRBJ2-1, with D uncertain. The CDR3 has 14 amino acids. CDR1 LGHDT and CDR2 YNNKEL come from the germline V gene (reference sequence). Trimming shortened V by 1 base and J by 10 bases, and 14 bases separated the two germline ends. The CDR3 DNA reads as TGTGCCAGCAGCCAAGGAGTAGTACGAGGCGAGCAGTTCTTC. The encoded protein is CASSQGVVRGEQFF.

This chain links TRBV7-2 with TRBJ2-3; a weak D match, TRBD1 (6 bases). This CDR3 has 16 amino acids. Trimming left V 2 bases short and J 4 bases short, with 16 bases between. The germline gives CDR1 SGHTA, CDR2 FQGNSA. The CDR3 protein is CASSLMGATQPDTQYF. In nucleotides, the CDR3 is TGTGCCAGCAGCTTAATGGGGGCTACACAACCAGATACGCAGTATTTT.

A few counts support this clonotype. This rearrangement joins TRBV5-1 to TRBJ2-1; 10 bases fit TRBD1. The CDR3 spans 20 residues. Germline trimming cut 1 base from V and 0 bases from J; bases unmatched to any gene: 13. The V gene's germline CDR1 is SGHRS and CDR2 YFSETQ. CDR3 amino acids: CASSLWALTGGLSSYNEQFF. The CDR3 bases are TGCGCCAGCAGCTTGTGGGCTTTGACAGGGGGCCTAAGCTCCTACAATGAGCAGTTCTTC.

There are many counts of this clonotype. This chain joins TRBV5-1 and TRBJ2-7, with D perhaps TRBD1 (6 bases). The CDR3 contains 14 residues. The germline V gene encodes CDR1 SGHRS and CDR2 YFSETQ. V lost 5 bases and J 2 bases, leaving 14 bases between the germline ends. For the CDR3, the DNA is TGCGCCAGCAGAAGTGGAACAGGGACCTACGAGCAGTACTTC. The encoded protein is CASRSGTGTYEQYF.

This chain connects TRBV5-1 to TRBJ2-3, with D perhaps TRBD2 (5 bases). The germline CDR1 and CDR2 sequences are SGHRS and YFSETQ. The V and J ends lost 4 bases and 6 bases respectively, with 18 bases between them. This CDR3 spans 15 amino acids. The CDR3 bases are TGCGCCAGCAGCCCTAACGGGGTGAGGGCGGATACGCAGTATTTT. Protein product: CASSPNGVRADTQYF.

The CDR3 region has the DNA TGTGCCGAGGGGGGGGGCAATCAGCCCCAGCATTTT. This encodes CAEGGGNQPQHF. The chain combines TRBV6-1 with TRBJ1-5; D is possibly TRBD1 (6 bases). The CDR3 extends over 12 amino acids. Trimming took off 11 bases at V and 2 bases at J, with 10 bases between the two ends. From germline, CDR1 is MNHNS and CDR2 SASEGT.

This clonotype was seen only once. A clone one base away is much larger, so this may be a read error. This chain uses TRBV20-1 with TRBJ2-5; TRBD1 matches 9 bases. V shed 4 bases, J shed 8 bases, and the junction held 11 bases outside the gene matches. The germline V gene has CDR1 DFQATT and CDR2 SNEGSKA (reference sequence). This CDR3 is built from 14 residues. The CDR3 DNA reads TGCAGTGCTAACAGGGGGCTTATCGTTCATACCCAGTACTTC. Its protein is CSANRGLIVHTQYF.

The table lists this clonotype with a few counts. The chain links TRBV6-1 to TRBJ2-7; 8 nucleotides align to TRBD2. This CDR3 is built from 14 residues. V was pared by 5 bases and J by 2 bases, with 5 bases of the junction left unmatched. The germline V gene encodes CDR1 MNHNS and CDR2 SASEGT. As DNA, the CDR3 is TGTGCCAGCAGTAATAGCGGGGCGACCTACGAGCAGTACTTC. Amino acids: CASSNSGATYEQYF.

The CDR3 loop is CSVPAPGGEKLFF. DNA for the CDR3: TGCAGTGTGCCGGCCCCGGGGGGAGAAAAACTGTTTTTT. The J gene is TRBJ1-4, the V gene TRBV20-1; D is perhaps TRBD1 (5 bases). Germline V gives CDR1 DFQATT, CDR2 SNEGSKA (reference sequence). V lost 7 bases, J lost 8 bases, and 17 bases lay in between. The CDR3 has 13 residues.

CDR3 nucleotide sequence: TGTGCCATCAGTGAGTCGATAGACAGGCTACGAGGCTACACCTTC. It yields the protein CAISESIDRLRGYTF. The V gene is TRBV10-3, the J gene TRBJ1-2, with a weak D call TRBD1 (6 bases). V was trimmed by 0 bases and J by 8 bases, leaving 16 bases between them. Germline values: CDR1 ENHRY, CDR2 SYGVKD. The CDR3 has 15 residues.

In its sample, this clonotype was seen a few times. This chain joins TRBV29-1 and TRBJ1-1; D is perhaps TRBD1 (5 bases). Trimming shortened V by 6 bases and J by 3 bases, and 20 bases separated the two germline ends. Per the germline V gene, CDR1 is SQVTM and CDR2 is ANQGSEA. This CDR3 has 15 residues. CDR3 coding DNA: TGCAGCGTGGGTCGCGACAGAAGGTCGGACACTGAAGCTTTCTTT. It codes for CSVGRDRRSDTEAFF.

The V call is TRBV7-2, the J call TRBJ2-3; possibly TRBD1 for D (6 bases). Trimming left V 3 bases short and J 8 bases short, with 12 bases between. The V gene's germline CDR1 is SGHTA and CDR2 FQGNSA. This CDR3 has 13 amino acids. CDR3 nucleotide sequence: TGTGCCAGCAGCTTTGATCTAGGGGGTACGCAGTATTTT. Amino acids: CASSFDLGGTQYF.

This clonotype appeared a few times. The genes are TRBV18 and TRBJ2-7; D is possibly TRBD2 (5 bases). Trimming took off 0 bases at V and 6 bases at J, with 9 bases between the two ends. Germline values: CDR1 KGHSH, CDR2 LQKENI. CDR3 length: 13 residues. This CDR3 reads CASSPPSSSEQYF. The DNA for the CDR3 is TGTGCCAGCTCACCACCGTCTAGCAGCGAGCAGTACTTC. The whole variable domain, remainder taken from reference TRBV18 and TRBJ2-7, is NAGVMQNPRHLVRRRGQEARLRCSPMKGHSHVYWYRQLPEEGLKFMVYLQKENIIDESGMPKERFSAEFPKEGPSILRIQQVVRGDSAAYFCASSPPSSSEQYFGPGTRLTVT.

The chain has TRBV7-2 and TRBJ2-5, with 12 bases aligning to TRBD2. The CDR3 sequence is 17 residues long. V dropped 1 base and J dropped 4; count of bases not matched to a gene: 7. From germline, CDR1 is SGHTA and CDR2 FQGNSA. The CDR3 DNA reads TGTGCCAGCAGCTTAGAGCTAGGACTAGCGGGAAGAGAGACCCAGTACTTC. It is translated as CASSLELGLAGRETQYF.

The chain employs TRBV10-2 and TRBJ1-5; a weak D match, TRBD1 (5 bases). The CDR3 has 18 amino acids. V dropped 0 bases and J dropped 5 bases, with 20 bases sitting between them. Germline CDR1 WSHSY, CDR2 SAAADI. The CDR3 DNA reads TGCGCCAGCAGTGAGTCGGTTAACTTGGGGGGAAGGTATCAGCCCCAGCATTTT. Translated: CASSESVNLGGRYQPQHF.

This clonotype has only a few counts. The chain uses TRBV5-4 and TRBJ2-7, with D unclear. The length of the CDR3 is 12 residues. V lost 4 bases and J lost 5, with 10 bases in between. The germline gives CDR1 SGHNT, CDR2 YYREEE (reference sequence). In DNA form, the CDR3 reads TGTGCCAGCAGCCAAACTCCCAACGAGCAGTACTTC. It codes for CASSQTPNEQYF.

V is TRBV5-5 and J is TRBJ2-7; a weak D match, TRBD2 (5 bases). Germline CDR1 SGHKS, CDR2 YYEKEE (reference sequence). The CDR3 is 13 amino acids. Trimming cost V 3 bases and J 6 bases, with 13 bases left between them. CDR3 sequence reads: CASSSGEGPEQYF. CDR3 nucleotides: TGTGCCAGCAGCTCGGGCGAGGGCCCCGAGCAGTACTTC.

V and J are TRBV6-2 or TRBV6-3 and TRBJ1-5; D gene uncertain. Trimming took 5 bases from V and 6 from J, leaving 8 bases between them. This CDR3 has 12 amino acids. Germline CDR1 reads MNHEY; CDR2 reads SVGEGT. The CDR3 is CASSDWVQPQHF. CDR3 nucleotide sequence: TGTGCCAGCAGTGATTGGGTTCAGCCCCAGCATTTT.

This clonotype has just a few counts. This chain connects TRBV14 to TRBJ2-1; D is ambiguous. The CDR3 consists of 13 residues. The germline CDR1 and CDR2 sequences are SGHDN and FVKESK. V lost 4 bases to trimming and J lost 5 bases, with 9 bases between them. The CDR3 nucleotides read TGTGCCAGCAGCCTGGCAGCGAACAATGAGCAGTTCTTC. Its translation: CASSLAANNEQFF.

The chain links TRBV20-1 to TRBJ1-4, with 10 bases that match TRBD1. After removal of 3 bases from V and 6 bases from J, the junction contained 19 bases not matched to a gene. Germline V CDR1 and CDR2: DFQATT, SNEGSKA (reference sequence). The CDR3 is 19 residues long. The CDR3 sequence is CSASPRKSGQGVNHEKLFF. The CDR3 DNA sequence: TGCAGTGCTAGTCCCAGGAAATCAGGACAGGGGGTTAACCATGAAAAACTGTTTTTT.

This chain uses TRBV12-3 or TRBV12-4 with TRBJ2-3, with D maybe TRBD2 (6 bases). V lost 4 bases to trimming and J lost 2 bases, with 10 bases between them. There are 14 residues in the CDR3. CDR3 loop: CASSSDYFTDTQYF. The CDR3 bases are TGTGCCAGCAGTTCGGACTATTTCACAGATACGCAGTATTTT.

This clonotype was observed a few times. The chain uses TRBV2 and TRBJ1-5, with 10 bases fitting TRBD1. Germline-derived CDR1 and CDR2 are SNHLY and FYNNEI. The CDR3 covers 14 residues. J was trimmed by 6 bases and V by 6 bases; bases with no gene match: 5. DNA of the CDR3: TGTGCCAGCAGCGCAGACAGGGGGCCTCAGCCCCAGCATTTT. Amino acids: CASSADRGPQPQHF.